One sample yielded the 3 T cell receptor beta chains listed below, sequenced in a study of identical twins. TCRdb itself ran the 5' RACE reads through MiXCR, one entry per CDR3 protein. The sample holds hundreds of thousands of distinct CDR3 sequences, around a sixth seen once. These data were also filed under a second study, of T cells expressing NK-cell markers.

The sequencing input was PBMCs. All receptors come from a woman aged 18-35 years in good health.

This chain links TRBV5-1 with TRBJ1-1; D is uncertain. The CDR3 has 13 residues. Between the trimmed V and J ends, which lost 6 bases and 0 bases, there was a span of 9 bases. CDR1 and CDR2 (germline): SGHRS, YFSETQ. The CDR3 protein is CASKGSLNTEAFF. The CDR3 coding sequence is TGCGCCAGCAAGGGCAGCTTGAACACTGAAGCTTTCTTT.

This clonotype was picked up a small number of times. The CDR3 region has the DNA TGTGCCAGCAGTTTAGTGGCGATTGCGGCCTCCTACGAGCAGTACTTC. Translating gives CASSLVAIAASYEQYF. The chain couples TRBV12-3 or TRBV12-4 to TRBJ2-7; D is undetermined. Deletions cut 1 base from V and 0 bases from J, with 13 bases between. This CDR3 is 16 amino acids long.

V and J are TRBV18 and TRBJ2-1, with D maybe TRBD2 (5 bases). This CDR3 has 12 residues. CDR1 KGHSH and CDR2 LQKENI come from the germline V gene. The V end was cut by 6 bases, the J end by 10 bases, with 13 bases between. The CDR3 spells CASSLIRGEQFF. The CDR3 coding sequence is TGTGCCAGCTCCCTGATCCGGGGAGAGCAGTTCTTC.